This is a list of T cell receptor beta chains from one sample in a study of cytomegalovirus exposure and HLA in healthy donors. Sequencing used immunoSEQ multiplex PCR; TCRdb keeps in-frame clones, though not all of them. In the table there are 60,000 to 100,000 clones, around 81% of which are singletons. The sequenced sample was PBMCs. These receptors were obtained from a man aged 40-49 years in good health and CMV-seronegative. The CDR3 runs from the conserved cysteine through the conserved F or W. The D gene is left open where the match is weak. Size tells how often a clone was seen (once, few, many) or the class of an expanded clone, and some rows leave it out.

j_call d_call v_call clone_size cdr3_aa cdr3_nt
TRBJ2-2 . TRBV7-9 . CASSRTLNTGELFF TGTGCCAGTTCCCGGACACTTAACACCGGGGAGCTGTTTTTT
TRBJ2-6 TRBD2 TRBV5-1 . CASSPLQRGASGANVLTF TGCGCCAGCAGCCCCCTTCAGCGGGGTGCTTCTGGGGCCAACGTCCTGACTTTC
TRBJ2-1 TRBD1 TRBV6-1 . CASSDGTGVADEQFF TGTGCCAGCAGTGACGGGACAGGCGTGGCGGATGAGCAGTTCTTC
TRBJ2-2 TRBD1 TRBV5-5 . CASTSEGQGFTGELFF TGTGCCAGCACCTCCGAGGGACAGGGGTTCACCGGGGAGCTGTTTTTT
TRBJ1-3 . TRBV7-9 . CAEGISSGNTIYF TGTGCGGAGGGCATTTCCTCTGGAAACACCATATATTTT
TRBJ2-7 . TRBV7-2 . CASSLSNYEQYF TGTGCCAGCAGCTTATCCAACTACGAGCAGTACTTC
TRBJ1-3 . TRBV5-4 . CASSQTGSGNTIYF TGTGCCAGCAGCCAGACAGGATCTGGAAACACCATATATTTT
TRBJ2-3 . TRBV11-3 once CASSPRTGSTDTQYF TGTGCCAGCAGCCCTCGTACTGGTAGCACAGATACGCAGTATTTT
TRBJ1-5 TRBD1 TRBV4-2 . CASSQGDRGTNQPQHF TGTGCCAGCAGCCAAGGGGACAGGGGGACCAATCAGCCCCAGCATTTT
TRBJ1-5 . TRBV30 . CAWSARNNQPQHF TGTGCCTGGAGTGCGCGGAACAATCAGCCCCAGCATTTT
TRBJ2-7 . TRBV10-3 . CAISEPSQNYEQYF TGTGCCATCAGTGAGCCGAGCCAAAATTACGAGCAGTACTTC
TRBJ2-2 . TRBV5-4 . CASSLEQGPNTGELFF TGTGCCAGCAGCCTGGAACAGGGACCGAACACCGGGGAGCTGTTTTTT
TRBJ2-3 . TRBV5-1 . CASSQLAYGDTQYF TGCGCCAGCAGCCAGCTAGCCTATGGAGATACGCAGTATTTT
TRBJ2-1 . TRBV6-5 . CASNPFSGRENEQFF TGTGCCAGCAACCCTTTTAGCGGTCGGGAGAATGAGCAGTTCTTC
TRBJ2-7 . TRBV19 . CASSLAGNEQYF TGTGCCAGTAGTTTGGCGGGGAACGAGCAGTACTTC
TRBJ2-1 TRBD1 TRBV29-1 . CSVKGALKQFF TGCAGCGTGAAGGGGGCCCTGAAGCAGTTCTTC
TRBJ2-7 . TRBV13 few CASKTRGRVSEQYF TGTGCCAGCAAAACAAGGGGTAGAGTAAGCGAGCAGTACTTC
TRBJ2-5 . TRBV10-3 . CAISESTEETQYF TGTGCCATCAGTGAGTCGACAGAAGAGACCCAGTACTTC
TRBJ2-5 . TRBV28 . CASNLRDRRGETQYF TGTGCCAGCAATTTGCGGGACCGAAGGGGAGAGACCCAGTACTTC
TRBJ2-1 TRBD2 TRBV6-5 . CASSYASGIYEQFF TGTGCCAGCAGTTACGCTAGCGGGATATATGAGCAGTTCTTC
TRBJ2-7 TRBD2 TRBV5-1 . CASSLLAGQSYEQYF TGCGCCAGCAGCTTACTAGCGGGGCAATCCTACGAGCAGTACTTC
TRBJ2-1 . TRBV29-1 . CSVEDRRSNEQFF TGCAGCGTTGAAGATCGAAGGAGCAATGAGCAGTTCTTC
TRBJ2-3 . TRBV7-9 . CASSQGPAGTQDTQYF TGTGCCAGCAGCCAGGGACCAGCAGGGACACAGGATACGCAGTATTTT
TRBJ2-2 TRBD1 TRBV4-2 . CASSLTYQGAGTGELFF TGTGCCAGCAGCCTTACGTACCAGGGGGCAGGAACCGGGGAGCTGTTTTTT
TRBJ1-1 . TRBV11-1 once CASSYTESGTEAFF TGTGCCAGCAGTTACACGGAATCAGGAACTGAAGCTTTCTTT
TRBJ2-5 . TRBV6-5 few CASSQYRSQETQYF TGTGCCAGCAGTCAATACCGGTCCCAAGAGACCCAGTACTTC
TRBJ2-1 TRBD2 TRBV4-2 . CASSQSTSGSQFF TGTGCCAGCAGCCAATCGACTAGCGGGTCTCAGTTCTTC
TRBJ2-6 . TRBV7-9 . CASILITAQLTSGANVLTF TGTGCCAGCATCCTTATTACAGCCCAATTAACCTCTGGGGCCAACGTCCTGACTTTC
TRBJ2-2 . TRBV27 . CASSLSFTGYTGELFF TGTGCCAGCAGTTTATCGTTTACAGGGTACACCGGGGAGCTGTTTTTT
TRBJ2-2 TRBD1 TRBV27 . CASSSLGTGITGELFF TGTGCCAGCAGTTCCCTTGGGACAGGGATTACCGGGGAGCTGTTTTTT
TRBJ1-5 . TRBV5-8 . CASSSGGTFSNQPQHF TGTGCCAGCAGCTCGGGGGGGACCTTTTCGAATCAGCCCCAGCATTTT
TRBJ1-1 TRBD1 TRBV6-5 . CASSFTGARGTEAFF TGTGCCAGCAGTTTCACAGGGGCGCGAGGCACTGAAGCTTTCTTT
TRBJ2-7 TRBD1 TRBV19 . CASSEPGQGLYEQYF TGTGCCAGTAGCGAGCCGGGACAGGGCCTGTACGAGCAGTACTTC
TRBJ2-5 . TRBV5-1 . CASSPMTDGKTQYF TGCGCCAGCAGCCCCATGACAGACGGAAAGACCCAGTACTTC
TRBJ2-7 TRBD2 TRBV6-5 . CASSSQDGGYEQYF TGTGCCAGCAGTTCCCAGGACGGGGGGTACGAGCAGTACTTC
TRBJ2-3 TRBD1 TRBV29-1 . CSADRVSGDTQYF TGCAGCGCGGACAGGGTGTCGGGAGATACGCAGTATTTT
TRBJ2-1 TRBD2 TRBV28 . CASLGSGRNNEQFF TGTGCCAGCCTCGGTAGCGGGAGGAACAATGAGCAGTTCTTC
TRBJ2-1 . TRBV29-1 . CSVDWRDYNEQFF TGCAGCGTTGATTGGCGGGACTACAATGAGCAGTTCTTC
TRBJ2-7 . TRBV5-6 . CASSLRLITRSSYEQYF TGTGCCAGCAGCTTGCGTTTGATAACAAGATCCTCCTACGAGCAGTACTTC
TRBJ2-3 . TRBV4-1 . CASSQDPGDTQYF TGCGCCAGCAGCCAAGACCCGGGAGATACGCAGTATTTT
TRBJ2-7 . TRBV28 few CASTLTGSSYEQYF TGTGCCAGCACCCTAACAGGGAGCTCCTACGAGCAGTACTTC
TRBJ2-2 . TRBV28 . CASTGYTGELFF TGTGCCAGCACAGGTTACACCGGGGAGCTGTTTTTT
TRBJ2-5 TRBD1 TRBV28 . CASSLTGALVETQYF TGTGCCAGCAGTTTAACAGGGGCCTTAGTAGAGACCCAGTACTTC
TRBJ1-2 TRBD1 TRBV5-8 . CASSLVDRENYGYTF TGTGCCAGCAGCTTGGTAGACAGGGAAAACTATGGCTACACCTTC
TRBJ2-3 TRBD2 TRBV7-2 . CASSLEGTSGGYTQYF TGTGCCAGCAGCTTAGAGGGGACTAGCGGGGGGTATACGCAGTATTTT
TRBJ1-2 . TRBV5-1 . CASSLGQEANYGYTF TGCGCCAGCAGCCTGGGTCAGGAGGCTAACTATGGCTACACCTTC
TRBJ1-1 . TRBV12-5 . CASGLPGREAFF TGTGCTAGTGGTTTGCCGGGGAGAGAAGCTTTCTTT
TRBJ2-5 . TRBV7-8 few CASSLLAIETQYF TGTGCCAGCAGCTTACTAGCTATAGAGACCCAGTACTTC
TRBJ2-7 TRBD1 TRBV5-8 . CATGDRYYEQYF TGTGCCACCGGGGACAGATATTACGAGCAGTACTTC
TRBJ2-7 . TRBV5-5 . CASSLGSTLYEQYF TGTGCCAGCAGCTTAGGGAGTACCCTATACGAGCAGTACTTC
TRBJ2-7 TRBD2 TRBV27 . CASKVIAGVYEQYF TGTGCCAGCAAGGTGATAGCGGGAGTCTACGAGCAGTACTTC
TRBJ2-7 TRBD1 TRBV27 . CASSPRVRQGVKSLTYEQYF TGTGCCAGCAGTCCCAGGGTCCGACAGGGGGTCAAAAGTTTGACCTACGAGCAGTACTTC
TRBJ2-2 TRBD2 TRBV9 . CASSVGGGKTGELFF TGTGCCAGCTCAGTCGGGGGAGGGAAAACCGGGGAGCTGTTTTTT
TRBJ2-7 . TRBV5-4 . CASSFRRGPSDAQYF TGTGCCAGCAGCTTTCGGAGGGGCCCCTCGGACGCGCAGTACTTC